This TCR beta chain was captured in a study of CD8 T cells in ankylosing spondylitis. There are a few counts of this clonotype. Its antigen is unidentified. Quantitative 5'-RACE with molecular barcodes produced the TCR beta libraries. MiXCR, applied by TCRdb to the 5' RACE reads, yields one record per CDR3 protein. The table lists 380,000 or so distinct CDR3 sequences, roughly 20% of them singletons. Findings and caveats of the study: Reported data indicate significant enrichment of disease-linked clones within matched ankylosing spondylitis synovial fluid. Within ankylosing spondylitis blood, a TCR beta motif made up of seven or eight highly homologous variants appeared to be characteristic.

V trimming: 3 bases; J trimming: 3 bases; junction bases outside the gene matches: 3. The CDR3 spans 16 residues. From germline, CDR1 is SGHTA and CDR2 FQGNSA. This clonotype originated in a male donor with ankylosing spondylitis or in good health (not recorded which). The V and J genes are TRBV7-2 and TRBJ2-7, with 15 bases matching TRBD2. The specimen was blood, either unsorted or a sorted T cell fraction (not recorded which). CDR3 protein: CASSFGLAGGIYEQYF. In DNA form, the CDR3 reads TGTGCCAGCAGCTTTGGACTAGCGGGGGGGATCTACGAGCAGTACTTC.